This T cell receptor beta chain is from a study of beta chain features in type 1 diabetes. Study-wide findings and caveats: The VDJ junctions of type 1 diabetes patients carried fewer insertions and more deletions. Shorter TCRB CDR3s, moderately but significantly so, were found in Type 1 diabetes patients in all four CD4+ subsets.

Of the isolated RNA, all was reverse transcribed, and so the sequenced material was expressed TCRB transcripts. The table came from immunoSEQ multiplex PCR; TCRdb's copy has only in-frame clones and leaves some out. The table records 310,000 or so clones, 15% of them present only once. On average, the one heparinised blood draw given by each donor was approximately 100 mL. Cell sorting via CD45RO/CCR7/CD25/CD127/CD95/CD27 was performed to obtain CD4+ naive, central memory, regulatory and stem cell-like memory cells. Purity exceeding 98% was reached by all sorted populations. The V segment lost 2 bases and the J segment 8 bases; nucleotides outside the gene matches: 4. CDR1 is SGHRS and CDR2 is YFSETQ in the germline V gene. The CDR3 extends over 13 amino acids. A note on this clone: Its antigen remains unidentified.

This receptor was identified in a man aged 18 to 30 with type 1 diabetes. V usage is TRBV5-1 and J usage is TRBJ2-1, with 7 bases fitting TRBD1. The sequencing input was naive CD4+ T cells from blood. CDR3 in DNA: TGCGCCAGCAGCTTACAGGGGTTCGATGAGCAGTTCTTC. Protein product: CASSLQGFDEQFF.